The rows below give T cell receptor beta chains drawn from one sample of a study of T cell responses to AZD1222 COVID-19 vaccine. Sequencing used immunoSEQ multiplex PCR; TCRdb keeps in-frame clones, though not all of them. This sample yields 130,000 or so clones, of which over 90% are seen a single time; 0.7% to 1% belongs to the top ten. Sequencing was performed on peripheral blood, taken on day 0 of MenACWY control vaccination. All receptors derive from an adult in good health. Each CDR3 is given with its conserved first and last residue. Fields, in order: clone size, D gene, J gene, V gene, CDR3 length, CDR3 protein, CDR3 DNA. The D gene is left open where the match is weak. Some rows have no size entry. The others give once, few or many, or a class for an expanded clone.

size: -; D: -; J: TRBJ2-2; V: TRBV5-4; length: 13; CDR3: CASLREKAGELFF; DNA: TGTGCCAGCCTCAGGGAAAAGGCCGGGGAGCTGTTTTTT
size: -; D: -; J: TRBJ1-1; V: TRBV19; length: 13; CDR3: CASGDYSRNEAFF; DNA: TGTGCCAGTGGGGACTACAGCAGAAATGAAGCTTTCTTT
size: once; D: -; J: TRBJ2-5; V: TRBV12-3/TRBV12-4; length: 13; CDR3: CASSFTWGETQYF; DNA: TGTGCCAGCAGTTTTACTTGGGGCGAGACCCAGTACTTC
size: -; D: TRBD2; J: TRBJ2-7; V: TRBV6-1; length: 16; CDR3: CASSAAGDGRFYEQYF; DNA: TGTGCCAGCAGTGCAGCTGGGGACGGGAGGTTCTACGAGCAGTACTTC
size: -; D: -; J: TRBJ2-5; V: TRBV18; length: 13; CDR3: CASSPPSLETQYF; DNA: TGTGCCAGCTCACCACCTTCCTTAGAGACCCAGTACTTC
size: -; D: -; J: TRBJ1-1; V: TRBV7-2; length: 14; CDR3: CASSPGRANTEAFF; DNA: TGTGCCAGCAGTCCTGGACGGGCGAACACTGAAGCTTTCTTT
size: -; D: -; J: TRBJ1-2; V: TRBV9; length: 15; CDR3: CASSEEAWGGYGYTF; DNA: TGTGCCAGCAGCGAAGAAGCGTGGGGGGGCTATGGCTACACCTTC
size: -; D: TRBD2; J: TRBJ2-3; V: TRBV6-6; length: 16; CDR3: CASSGTAGGGTDTQYF; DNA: TGTGCCAGCAGTGGGACGGCGGGAGGGGGCACAGATACGCAGTATTTT
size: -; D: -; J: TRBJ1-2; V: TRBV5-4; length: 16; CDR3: CASSLGGRGDNYGYTF; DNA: TGTGCCAGCAGCTTGGGAGGCCGCGGCGATAACTATGGCTACACCTTC
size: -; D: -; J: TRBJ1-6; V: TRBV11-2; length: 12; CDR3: CASSLGDSPLHF; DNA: TGTGCCAGCAGCCTCGGGGATTCACCCCTCCACTTT
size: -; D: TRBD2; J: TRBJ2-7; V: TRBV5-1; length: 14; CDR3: CASRGASGSYEQYF; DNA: TGCGCCAGCAGAGGGGCTAGCGGCTCCTACGAGCAGTACTTC
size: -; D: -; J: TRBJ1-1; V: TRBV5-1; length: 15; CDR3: CASSLELGAGTEAFF; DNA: TGCGCCAGCAGCTTGGAATTGGGGGCTGGAACTGAAGCTTTCTTT
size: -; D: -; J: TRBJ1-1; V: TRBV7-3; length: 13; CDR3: CASSHKRNTEAFF; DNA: TGTGCCAGCAGCCACAAGAGGAACACTGAAGCTTTCTTT
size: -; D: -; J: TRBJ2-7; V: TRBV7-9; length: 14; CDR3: CASSLRDGAYEQYF; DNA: TGTGCCAGCAGCTTGAGGGACGGAGCCTACGAGCAGTACTTC
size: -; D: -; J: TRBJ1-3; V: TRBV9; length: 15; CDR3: CASSVDGIGGNTIYF; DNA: TGTGCCAGCAGCGTAGATGGGATAGGTGGAAACACCATATATTTT
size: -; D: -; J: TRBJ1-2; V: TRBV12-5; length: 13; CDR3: CASGLGHNYGYTF; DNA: TGTGCTAGTGGTTTGGGGCACAACTATGGCTACACCTTC
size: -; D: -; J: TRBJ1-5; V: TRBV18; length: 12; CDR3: CASSPPFGPQHF; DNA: TGTGCCAGCTCACCGCCCTTTGGGCCCCAGCATTTT
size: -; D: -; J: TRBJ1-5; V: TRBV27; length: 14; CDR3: CASSLLGGNQPQHF; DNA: TGTGCCAGCAGCCTTTTGGGGGGCAATCAGCCCCAGCATTTT
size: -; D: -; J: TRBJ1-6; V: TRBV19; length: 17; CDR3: CASSKIARGNRNSPLHF; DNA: TGTGCCAGTAGTAAAATTGCCAGGGGAAATCGGAATTCACCCCTCCACTTT
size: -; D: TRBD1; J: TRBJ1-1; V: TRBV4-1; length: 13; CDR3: CASSRDRDTEAFF; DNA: TGCGCCAGCAGCCGGGACAGGGACACTGAAGCTTTCTTT
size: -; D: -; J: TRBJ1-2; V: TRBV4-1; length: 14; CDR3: CASSQETAVEGYTF; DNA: TGCGCCAGCAGCCAAGAAACGGCAGTCGAAGGCTACACCTTC
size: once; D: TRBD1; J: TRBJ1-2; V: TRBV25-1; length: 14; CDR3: CASSHPGQGRGYTF; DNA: TGTGCCAGCAGTCATCCCGGACAGGGTCGAGGCTACACCTTC
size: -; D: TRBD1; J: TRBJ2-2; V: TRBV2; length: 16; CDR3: CARGRRDRANTGELFF; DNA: TGTGCCAGAGGCCGCCGGGACAGGGCGAACACCGGGGAGCTGTTTTTT
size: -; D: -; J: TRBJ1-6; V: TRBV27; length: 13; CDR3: CASSLQGRSPLHF; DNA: TGTGCCAGCAGTTTACAGGGGCGCTCACCCCTCCACTTT